Listed below are T cell receptor beta chains from one sample, sequenced in a study of blood T cells in healthy people across ages. TCRdb ran MiXCR on the 5' RACE reads and lists one entry per CDR3 protein. The sample gives about a million distinct CDR3 sequences, 40% to 60% of which show up once; 13% is in the top ten. The sequencing sample was made of blood. The receptors were sampled from a man between 25 and 39 years old in good health. Both conserved end residues are part of each CDR3. Each record gives: D gene, V gene, J gene, clone size, CDR3 DNA, CDR3 protein. D genes are given only for firm matches. A clone size is listed for some rows: how often the clone was seen (once, few, many), or a class if it is expanded.

-	TRBV14	TRBJ1-6	-	TGTGCCAGCAGCCAAGATGAAGGCGCATCACCCCTCCACTTT	CASSQDEGASPLHF
TRBD1	TRBV29-1	TRBJ1-5	-	TGCAGCGTGGGACAGGGGGTCAATCAGCCCCAGCATTTT	CSVGQGVNQPQHF
-	TRBV5-1	TRBJ1-4	once	TGCGCCAGCAGCTTGTGGATTAATGAAAAACTGTTTTTT	CASSLWINEKLFF
-	TRBV3-1	TRBJ1-2	-	TGTGCCAGCAGCCGAACACGAGGCCCCGAGGGCTACACCTTC	CASSRTRGPEGYTF
-	TRBV18	TRBJ2-5	-	TGTGCCAGCTCACCACCGACAGTTCAAGAGACCCAGTACTTC	CASSPPTVQETQYF
-	TRBV4-1	TRBJ1-2	few	TGCGCCAGCAGCCAAGGGTTCCGCTATGGCTACACCTTC	CASSQGFRYGYTF
-	TRBV6-4	TRBJ2-5	many	TGTGCCAGCAGTGCGGGACCCCAAGAGACCCAGTACTTC	CASSAGPQETQYF
TRBD2	TRBV20-1	TRBJ2-7	few	TGCAGTGCTGGGGGACTAGCGGGGACGTACGAGCAGTACTTC	CSAGGLAGTYEQYF
TRBD1	TRBV10-3	TRBJ2-7	many	TGTGCCATCAGCCCTACCGGGACAGGTGATTACGGGCAGTACTTC	CAISPTGTGDYGQYF
-	TRBV29-1	TRBJ2-1	-	TGCAGCGTCCAGGTAGCGCCGAGCTCCTACAATGAGCAGTTCTTC	CSVQVAPSSYNEQFF
TRBD1	TRBV4-1	TRBJ2-1	-	TGCGCCAGCAGCCCACATTCCCGGGACAGTGAGCAGTTCTTC	CASSPHSRDSEQFF
-	TRBV7-2	TRBJ1-3	-	TGTGCCAGCAGCTTTGGCGGCGGGAGCTCTGGAAACACCATATATTTT	CASSFGGGSSGNTIYF
-	TRBV20-1	TRBJ2-3	-	TGCAGTGCCACCGGACTACAAGCCACAGATACGCAGTATTTT	CSATGLQATDTQYF